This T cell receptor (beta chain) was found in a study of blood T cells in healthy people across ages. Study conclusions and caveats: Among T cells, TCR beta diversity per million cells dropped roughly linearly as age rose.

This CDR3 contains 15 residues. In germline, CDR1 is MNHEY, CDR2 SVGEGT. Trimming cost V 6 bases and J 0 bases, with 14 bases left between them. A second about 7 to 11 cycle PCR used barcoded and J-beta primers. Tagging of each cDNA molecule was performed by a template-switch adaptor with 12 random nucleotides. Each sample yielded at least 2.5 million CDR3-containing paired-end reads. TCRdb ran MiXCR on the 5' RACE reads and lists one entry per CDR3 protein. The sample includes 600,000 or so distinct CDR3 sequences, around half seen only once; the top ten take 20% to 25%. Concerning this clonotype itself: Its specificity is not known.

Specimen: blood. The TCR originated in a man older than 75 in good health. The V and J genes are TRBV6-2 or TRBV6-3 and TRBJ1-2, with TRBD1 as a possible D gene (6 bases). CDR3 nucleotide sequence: TGTGCCAGCAGATCCACAGGGCAAACTAACTATGGCTACACCTTC. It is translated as CASRSTGQTNYGYTF.